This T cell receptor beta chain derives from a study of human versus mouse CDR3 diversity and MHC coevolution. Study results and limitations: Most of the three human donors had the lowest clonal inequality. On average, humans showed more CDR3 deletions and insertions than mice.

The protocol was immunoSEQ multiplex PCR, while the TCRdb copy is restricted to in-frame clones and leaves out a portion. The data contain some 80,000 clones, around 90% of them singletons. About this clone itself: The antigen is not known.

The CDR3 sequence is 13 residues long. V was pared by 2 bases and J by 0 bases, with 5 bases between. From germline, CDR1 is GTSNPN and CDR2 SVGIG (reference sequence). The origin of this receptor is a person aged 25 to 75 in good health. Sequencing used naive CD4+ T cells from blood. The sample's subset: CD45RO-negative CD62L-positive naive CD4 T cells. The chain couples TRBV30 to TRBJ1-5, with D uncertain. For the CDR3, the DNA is TGTGCCTGGAGTCCTCTTAGCAATCAGCCCCAGCATTTT. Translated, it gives CAWSPLSNQPQHF.